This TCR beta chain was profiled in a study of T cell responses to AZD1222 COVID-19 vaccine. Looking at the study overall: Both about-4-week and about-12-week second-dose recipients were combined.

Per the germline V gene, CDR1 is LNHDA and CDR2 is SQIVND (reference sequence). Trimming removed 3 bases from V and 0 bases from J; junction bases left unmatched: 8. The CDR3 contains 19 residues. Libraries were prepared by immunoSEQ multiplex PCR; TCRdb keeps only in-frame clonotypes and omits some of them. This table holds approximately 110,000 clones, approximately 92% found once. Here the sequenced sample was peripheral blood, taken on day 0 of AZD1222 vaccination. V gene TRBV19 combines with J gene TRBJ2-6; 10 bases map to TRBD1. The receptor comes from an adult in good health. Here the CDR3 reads CASSIGDRGILSGANVLTF. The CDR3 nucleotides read TGTGCCAGTAGTATCGGGGACAGGGGAATCCTCTCTGGGGCCAACGTCCTGACTTTC.